This TCR beta chain was retrieved from a study of cytomegalovirus exposure and HLA in healthy donors. The PCR made use of 60 Vbeta and 13 Jbeta primers. Using immunoSEQ multiplex PCR, the repertoire was profiled, and TCRdb retains in-frame clones only, with some absent. The table has around 190,000 clones, almost 85% seen once; the top ten hold about 2.5%. Germline V lookup: CDR1 SGHRS, CDR2 YFSETQ. The CDR3 is made up of 17 amino acids. V was trimmed by 4 bases and J by 1 base, leaving 17 bases between them. Nominal health characterized the donors when sampled, though unrecorded immune exposures were likely.

The sequenced sample consisted of PBMCs. This sequence joins TRBV5-1 and TRBJ2-2, with TRBD2 as a possible D gene (5 bases). This receptor was taken from a woman between 45 and 60 years old in good health and CMV-seronegative. The chain's CDR3 is CASSPGGGRMNTGELFF. CDR3 DNA: TGCGCCAGCAGCCCCGGAGGAGGCAGGATGAACACCGGGGAGCTGTTTTTT.